This T cell receptor beta chain is from a study of CD8+ T cells in alopecia areata. For the study at large: Tofacitinib ran 6 to 18 months, followed by 6 months off drug. Percentage of affected scalp area was the basis on which treated patients' severity was scored. General observations from the study: Persistence in scalp and blood during tofacitinib was observed for many expanded lesional clones.

Worth noting for this clone: What it binds is unknown.

Treatment meaning: oral pan-JAK inhibitor, 5-10 mg twice daily. PBMC-derived CD4+ and CD8+ T cells were sorted. Germline loops: CDR1 SGHTA, CDR2 FQGTGA. Trimming removed 2 bases at V and 5 bases at J, with 13 bases between. This CDR3 has 14 amino acids. Extracted RNA was reverse transcribed into cDNA, the sequencing template. TCRdb's copy holds only in-frame clones and misses some; the assay was immunoSEQ multiplex PCR. The table includes some 190,000 clones, just under 65% detected once. The sequence derives from a human donor with alopecia areata. The sample in question was CD4+ T cells sorted from blood, obtained around week 50, from a patient treated with tofacitinib. V and J are TRBV7-3 and TRBJ2-7; D remains unclear. CDR3 loop: CASSLGDGPHEQYF. DNA of the CDR3: TGTGCCAGCAGCTTAGGCGACGGCCCTCACGAGCAGTACTTC.